This T cell receptor (beta chain) stems from a study of T cell repertoires in cytomegalovirus infection. Germline assignment: CDR1 SGHTA and CDR2 FQGNSA. CDR3 length equals 16 residues. V lost 5 bases, J lost 4 bases, and 13 bases stayed unmatched. Each CDR3 protein is one row after TCRdb ran MiXCR on the reads. The sample consists of some 160,000 distinct CDR3 sequences, roughly 18% of them appearing once. The material sequenced was CD8+ T cells from PBMCs. The receptor comes from a human donor in good health (CMV status not recorded). Some clones in this sample may be carry-over from other donors' samples. The chain joins TRBV7-2 to TRBJ2-7; 8 nucleotides match TRBD2. CDR3 nucleotides: TGTGCCAGCAGCACATTTCATAGCGGGATCGGGTACGAGCAGTACTTC. It is translated as CASSTFHSGIGYEQYF.